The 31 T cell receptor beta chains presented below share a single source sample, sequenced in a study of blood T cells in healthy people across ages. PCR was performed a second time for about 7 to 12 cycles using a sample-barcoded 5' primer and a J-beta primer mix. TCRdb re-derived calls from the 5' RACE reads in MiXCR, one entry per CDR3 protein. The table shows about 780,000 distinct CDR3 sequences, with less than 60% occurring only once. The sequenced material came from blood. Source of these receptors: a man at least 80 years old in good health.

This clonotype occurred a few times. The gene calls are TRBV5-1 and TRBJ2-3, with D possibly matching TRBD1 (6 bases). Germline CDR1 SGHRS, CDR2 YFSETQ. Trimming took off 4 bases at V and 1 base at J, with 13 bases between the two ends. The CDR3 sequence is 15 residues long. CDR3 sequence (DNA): TGCGCCAGCAGCCCGGTTGGGGGCCGCACAGATACGCAGTATTTT. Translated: CASSPVGGRTDTQYF.

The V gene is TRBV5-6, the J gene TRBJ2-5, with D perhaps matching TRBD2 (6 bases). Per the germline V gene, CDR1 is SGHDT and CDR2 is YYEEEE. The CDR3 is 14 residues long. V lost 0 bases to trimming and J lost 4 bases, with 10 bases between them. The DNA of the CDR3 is TGTGCCAGCAGCTTGGCGGACTATCGAGAGACCCAGTACTTC. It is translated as CASSLADYRETQYF.

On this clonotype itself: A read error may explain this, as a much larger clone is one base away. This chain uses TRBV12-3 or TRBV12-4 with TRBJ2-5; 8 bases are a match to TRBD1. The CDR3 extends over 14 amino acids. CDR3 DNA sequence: TGTGCCTGCAGTTTACAGGGGGTCGGAGAGACCCAGTACTTC. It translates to CACSLQGVGETQYF.

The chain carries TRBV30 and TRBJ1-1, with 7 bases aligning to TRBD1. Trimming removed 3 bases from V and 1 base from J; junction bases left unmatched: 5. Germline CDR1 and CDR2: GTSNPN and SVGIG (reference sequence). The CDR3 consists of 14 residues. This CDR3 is CAWRGDSWNTEAFF. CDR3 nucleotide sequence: TGTGCCTGGAGGGGGGACAGCTGGAACACTGAAGCTTTCTTT.

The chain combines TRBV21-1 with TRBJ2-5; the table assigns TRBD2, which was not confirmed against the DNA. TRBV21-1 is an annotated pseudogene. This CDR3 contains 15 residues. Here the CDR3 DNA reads TGTGCCAGCAGCTTGTTGGGAGAGCAACAAGAGACCCAGTACTTC. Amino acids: CASSLLGEQQETQYF.

CDR3 sequence (DNA): TGTGCCAGCAGCCGCGGTGAGGGGAAGACCCAGTACTTC. It specifies CASSRGEGKTQYF. The chain uses TRBV7-9 and TRBJ2-7; D may be TRBD1 or TRBD2 (5 bases each). The end of the DNA aligns better with TRBJ2-5, so the J call may be wrong. The CDR3 is 13 amino acids. The germline V gene encodes CDR1 SEHNR and CDR2 FQNEAQ (reference sequence).

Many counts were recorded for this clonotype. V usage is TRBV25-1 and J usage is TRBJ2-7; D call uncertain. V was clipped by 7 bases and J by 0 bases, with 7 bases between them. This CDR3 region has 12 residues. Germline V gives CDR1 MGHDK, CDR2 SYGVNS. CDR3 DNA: TGTGCCAGCATGGGGAACTCCTACGAGCAGTACTTC. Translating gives CASMGNSYEQYF.

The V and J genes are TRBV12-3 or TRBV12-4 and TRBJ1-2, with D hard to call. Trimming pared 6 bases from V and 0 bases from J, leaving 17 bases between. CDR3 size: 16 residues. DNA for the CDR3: TGTGCCAGCAGGGGGATGGGTGGGAACACTAACTATGGCTACACCTTC. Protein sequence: CASRGMGGNTNYGYTF.

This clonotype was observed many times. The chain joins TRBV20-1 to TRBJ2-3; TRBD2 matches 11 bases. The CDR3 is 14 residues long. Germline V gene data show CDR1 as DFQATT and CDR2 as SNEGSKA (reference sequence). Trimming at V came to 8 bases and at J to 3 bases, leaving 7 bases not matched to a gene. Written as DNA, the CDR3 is TGCAGTCCCATAGCGGGAGGGCCGACAGATACGCAGTATTTT. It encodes CSPIAGGPTDTQYF.

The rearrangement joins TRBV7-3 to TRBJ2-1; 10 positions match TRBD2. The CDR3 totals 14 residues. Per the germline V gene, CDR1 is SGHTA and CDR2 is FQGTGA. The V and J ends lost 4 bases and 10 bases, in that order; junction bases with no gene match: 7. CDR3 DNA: TGTGCCAGCAGCTCTGGAGCGGGAGGGGGAGAGCAGTTCTTC. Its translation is CASSSGAGGGEQFF.

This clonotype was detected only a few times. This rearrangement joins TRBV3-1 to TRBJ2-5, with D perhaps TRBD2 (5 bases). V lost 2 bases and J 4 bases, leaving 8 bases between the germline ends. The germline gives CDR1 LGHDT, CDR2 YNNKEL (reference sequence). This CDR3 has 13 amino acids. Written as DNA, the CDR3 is TGTGCCAGCAGCCAAACTAGAGGAGAGACCCAGTACTTC. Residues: CASSQTRGETQYF.

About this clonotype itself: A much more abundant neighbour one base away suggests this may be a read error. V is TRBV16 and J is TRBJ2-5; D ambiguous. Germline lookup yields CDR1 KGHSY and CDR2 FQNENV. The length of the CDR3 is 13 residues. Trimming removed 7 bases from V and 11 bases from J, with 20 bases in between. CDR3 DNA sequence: TGTGCCAGCACAATGAGAGGATTCGGTGAGCAGTACTTC. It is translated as CASTMRGFGEQYF.

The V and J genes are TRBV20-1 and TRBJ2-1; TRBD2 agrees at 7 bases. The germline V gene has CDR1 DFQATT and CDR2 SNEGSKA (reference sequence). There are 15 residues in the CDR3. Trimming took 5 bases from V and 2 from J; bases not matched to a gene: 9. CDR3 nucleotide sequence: TGCAGTGCTGCCCTTCTAGCGGCAACCTACAATGAGCAGTTCTTC. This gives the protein CSAALLAATYNEQFF.

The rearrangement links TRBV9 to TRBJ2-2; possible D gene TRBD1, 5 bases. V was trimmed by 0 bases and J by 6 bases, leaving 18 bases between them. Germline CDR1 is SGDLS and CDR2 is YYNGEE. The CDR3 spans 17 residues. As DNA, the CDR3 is TGTGCCAGCAGCGTAGCTTTTGGACCAAGGGGCTCCGGGGAGCTGTTTTTT. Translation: CASSVAFGPRGSGELFF.

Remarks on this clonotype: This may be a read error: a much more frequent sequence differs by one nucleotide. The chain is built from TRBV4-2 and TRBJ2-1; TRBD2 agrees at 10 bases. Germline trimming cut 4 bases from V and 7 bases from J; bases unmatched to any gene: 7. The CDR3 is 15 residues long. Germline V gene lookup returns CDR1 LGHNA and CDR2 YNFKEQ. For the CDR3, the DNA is TGTGCCAGCAGCCGGCCGGGACTAGCGCTGAATGAGCAGTTCTTC. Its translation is CASSRPGLALNEQFF.

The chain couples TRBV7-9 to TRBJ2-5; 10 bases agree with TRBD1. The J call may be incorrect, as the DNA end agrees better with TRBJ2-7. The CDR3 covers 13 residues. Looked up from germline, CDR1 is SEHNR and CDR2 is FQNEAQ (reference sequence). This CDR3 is CASQPGQGYEQYF. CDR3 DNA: TGTGCCAGCCAACCGGGACAGGGGTACGAGCAGTACTTC.

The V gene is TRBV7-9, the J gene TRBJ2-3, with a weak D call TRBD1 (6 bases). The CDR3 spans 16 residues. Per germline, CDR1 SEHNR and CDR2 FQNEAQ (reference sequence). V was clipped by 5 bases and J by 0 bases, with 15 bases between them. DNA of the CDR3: TGTGCCAGCAGCCTTAACCAGGGGCGCAGCACAGATACGCAGTATTTT. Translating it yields CASSLNQGRSTDTQYF.

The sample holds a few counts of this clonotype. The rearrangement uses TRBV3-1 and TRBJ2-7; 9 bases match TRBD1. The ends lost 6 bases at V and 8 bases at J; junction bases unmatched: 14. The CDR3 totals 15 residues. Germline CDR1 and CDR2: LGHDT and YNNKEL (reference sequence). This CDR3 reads CASSPQTGTGLKQYF. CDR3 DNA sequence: TGTGCCAGCAGTCCACAAACCGGGACAGGGCTGAAGCAGTACTTC.

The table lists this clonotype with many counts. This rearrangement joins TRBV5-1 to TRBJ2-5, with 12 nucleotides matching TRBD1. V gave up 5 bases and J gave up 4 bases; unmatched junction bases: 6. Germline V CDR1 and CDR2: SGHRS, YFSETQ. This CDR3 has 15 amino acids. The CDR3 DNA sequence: TGCGCCAGCAGACGTGGGACAGGGGGCAGAGAGACCCAGTACTTC. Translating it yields CASRRGTGGRETQYF.

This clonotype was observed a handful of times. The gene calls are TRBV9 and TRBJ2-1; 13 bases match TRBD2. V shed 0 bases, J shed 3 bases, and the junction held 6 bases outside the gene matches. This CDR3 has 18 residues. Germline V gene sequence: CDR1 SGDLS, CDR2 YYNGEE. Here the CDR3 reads CASSVAGGLAGRYNEQFF. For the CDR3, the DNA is TGTGCCAGCAGCGTAGCCGGGGGACTAGCGGGACGCTACAATGAGCAGTTCTTC.

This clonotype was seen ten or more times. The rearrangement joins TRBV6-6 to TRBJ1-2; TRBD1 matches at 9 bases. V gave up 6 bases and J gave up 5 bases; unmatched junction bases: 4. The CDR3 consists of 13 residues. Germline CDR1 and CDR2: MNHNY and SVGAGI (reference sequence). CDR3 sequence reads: CASRGDRVYGYTF. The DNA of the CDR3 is TGTGCCAGCAGGGGGGACAGGGTTTATGGCTACACCTTC.

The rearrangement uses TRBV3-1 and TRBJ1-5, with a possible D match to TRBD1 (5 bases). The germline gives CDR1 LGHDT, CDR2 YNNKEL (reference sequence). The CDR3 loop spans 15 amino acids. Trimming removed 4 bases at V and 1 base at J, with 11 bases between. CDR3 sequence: CASSPGRKSNQPQHF. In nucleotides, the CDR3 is TGTGCCAGCAGCCCAGGGAGAAAAAGCAATCAGCCCCAGCATTTT.

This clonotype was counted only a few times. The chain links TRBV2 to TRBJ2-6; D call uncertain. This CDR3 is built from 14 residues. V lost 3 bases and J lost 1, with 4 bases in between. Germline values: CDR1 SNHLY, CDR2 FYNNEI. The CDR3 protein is CASSDGSGANVLTF. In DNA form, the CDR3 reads TGTGCCAGCAGTGATGGGTCTGGGGCCAACGTCCTGACTTTC.

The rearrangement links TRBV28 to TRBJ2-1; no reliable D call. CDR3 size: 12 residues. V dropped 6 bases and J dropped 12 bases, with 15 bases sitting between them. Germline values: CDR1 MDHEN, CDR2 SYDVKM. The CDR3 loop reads CASRLKGPTQFF. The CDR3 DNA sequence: TGTGCCAGCAGGCTAAAAGGACCGACGCAGTTCTTC.

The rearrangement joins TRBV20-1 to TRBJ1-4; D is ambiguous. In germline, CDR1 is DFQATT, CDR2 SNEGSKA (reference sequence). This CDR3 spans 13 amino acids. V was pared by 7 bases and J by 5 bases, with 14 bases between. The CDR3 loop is CSGEEASNEKLFF. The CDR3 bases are TGCAGTGGAGAGGAGGCCAGCAATGAAAAACTGTTTTTT.

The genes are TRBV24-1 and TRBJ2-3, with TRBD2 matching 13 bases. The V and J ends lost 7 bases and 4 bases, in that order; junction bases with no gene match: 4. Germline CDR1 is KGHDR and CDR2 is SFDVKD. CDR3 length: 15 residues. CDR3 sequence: CATRAGTSGADTQYF. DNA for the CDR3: TGTGCCACCAGAGCCGGGACTAGCGGGGCAGATACGCAGTATTTT.

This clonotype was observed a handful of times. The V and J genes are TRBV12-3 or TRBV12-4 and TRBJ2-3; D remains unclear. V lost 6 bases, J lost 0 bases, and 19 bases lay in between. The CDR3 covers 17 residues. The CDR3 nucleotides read TGTGCCAGCAGCTCTACCGTTGGTGGGGTGAGCACAGATACGCAGTATTTT. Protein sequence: CASSSTVGGVSTDTQYF.

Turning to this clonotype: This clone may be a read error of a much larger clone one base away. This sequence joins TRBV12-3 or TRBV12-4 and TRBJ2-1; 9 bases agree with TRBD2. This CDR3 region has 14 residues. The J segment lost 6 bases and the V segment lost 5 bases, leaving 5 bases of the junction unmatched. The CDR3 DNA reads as TGTGCCAGCAGTAGACTAGCGGCGACCAATGAGCAGTTCTTC. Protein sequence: CASSRLAATNEQFF.

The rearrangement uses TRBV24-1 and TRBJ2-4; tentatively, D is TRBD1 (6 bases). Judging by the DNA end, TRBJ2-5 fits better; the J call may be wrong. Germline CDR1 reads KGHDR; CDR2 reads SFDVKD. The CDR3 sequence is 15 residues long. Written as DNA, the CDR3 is TGTGCCACCAGTGATCTTAGGGGGATGGTTGAGACCCAGTACTTC. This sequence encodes CATSDLRGMVETQYF.

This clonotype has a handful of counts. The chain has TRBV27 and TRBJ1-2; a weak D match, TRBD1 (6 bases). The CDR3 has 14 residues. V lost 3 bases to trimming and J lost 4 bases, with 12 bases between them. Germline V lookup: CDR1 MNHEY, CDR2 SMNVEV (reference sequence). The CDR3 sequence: CASSLGALGYGYTF. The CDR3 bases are TGTGCCAGCAGTTTGGGGGCGCTGGGCTATGGCTACACCTTC.

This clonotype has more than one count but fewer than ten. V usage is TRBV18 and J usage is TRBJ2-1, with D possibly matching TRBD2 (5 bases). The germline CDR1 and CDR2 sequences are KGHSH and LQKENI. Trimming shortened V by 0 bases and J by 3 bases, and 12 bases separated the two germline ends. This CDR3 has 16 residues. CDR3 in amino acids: CASSPPSRAGYNEQFF. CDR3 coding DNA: TGTGCCAGCTCACCACCGTCTCGGGCGGGCTACAATGAGCAGTTCTTC.